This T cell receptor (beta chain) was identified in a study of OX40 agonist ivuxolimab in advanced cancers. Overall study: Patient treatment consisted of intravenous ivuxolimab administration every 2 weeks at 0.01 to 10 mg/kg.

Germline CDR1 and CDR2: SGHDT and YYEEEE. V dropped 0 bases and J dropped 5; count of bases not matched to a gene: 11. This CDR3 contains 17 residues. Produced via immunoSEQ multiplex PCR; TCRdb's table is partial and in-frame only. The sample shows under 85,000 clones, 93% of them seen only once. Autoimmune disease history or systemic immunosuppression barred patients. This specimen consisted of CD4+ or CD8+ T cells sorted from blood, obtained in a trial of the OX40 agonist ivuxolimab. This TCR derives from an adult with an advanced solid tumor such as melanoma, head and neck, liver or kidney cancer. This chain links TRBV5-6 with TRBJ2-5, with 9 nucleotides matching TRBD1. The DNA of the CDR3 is TGTGCCAGCAGCTTGGGCGTGCGGTGGACAGGGGATGAGACCCAGTACTTC. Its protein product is CASSLGVRWTGDETQYF.